This TCR beta chain was recovered during a study of blood T cell repertoires in COVID-19. Study summary: Samples taken during acute and convalescent COVID-19 were collected in the United States, Italy and Spain. T cells, B-cell-depleted T cells, or PBMCs supplied cDNA or gDNA.

Original methodology: By means of reference gene primer amplification, nucleated cell counts were estimated. Measured with immunoSEQ multiplex PCR; TCRdb has only the in-frame clones, and not every one. The V and J calls and clone size come from that table; D and trimming were worked out from the DNA. The profile covers around 100,000 clones, with around 90% appearing a single time and roughly 4.4% taken by the ten largest. The trim removed 6 bases at V and 1 base at J, leaving 9 bases unmatched. Germline values: CDR1 MDHEN, CDR2 SYDVKM. The CDR3 is made up of 16 amino acids. The sequence was collected from a woman aged 50 to 60 with acute or convalescent COVID-19. The sequencing sample was made of peripheral blood. The chain joins TRBV28 to TRBJ1-1; 9 bases map to TRBD1. The CDR3 DNA follows: TGTGCCAGCAGCTCTTTGCTGGGACAGGGGAACACTGAAGCTTTCTTT. It specifies CASSSLLGQGNTEAFF.